Shown below are 7 T cell receptor beta chains from a single sample sequenced in a study of a mutant IDH1 vaccine in newly diagnosed glioma. TCRdb's copy holds only in-frame clones and misses some; the assay was immunoSEQ multiplex PCR. Of about 98,000 clones in the sample, over 85% were seen once. Regarding time point: baseline, week 1 (first vaccination visit). As to treatment: pre-vaccination baseline after standard-of-care therapy. The sequencing here drew on PBMCs, taken from a glioma patient treated with radiotherapy, temozolomide or both. The source is a woman in her fifties or sixties with glioma.

The chain uses TRBV18 and TRBJ1-5; D is unclear. The germline V and J ends were trimmed by 1 base and 3 bases, with 10 bases remaining between them. The CDR3 length is 15 residues. CDR1 is KGHSH and CDR2 is LQKENI in the germline V gene. DNA of the CDR3: TGTGCCAGCTCACCACAGGGAGTAGCCAATCAGCCCCAGCATTTT. Translating gives CASSPQGVANQPQHF.

The chain carries TRBV9 and TRBJ1-1; D possibly corresponds to TRBD1 (5 bases). Germline V gives CDR1 SGDLS, CDR2 YYNGEE. This CDR3 has 16 amino acids. V gave up 0 bases and J gave up 5 bases, with 17 bases separating them. CDR3: CASSVGQGGLGTEAFF. In nucleotides, the CDR3 is TGTGCCAGCAGCGTAGGGCAGGGTGGATTGGGGACTGAAGCTTTCTTT.

This chain links TRBV27 with TRBJ1-5, with D perhaps TRBD1 (6 bases). Trimming stripped 1 base from V and 9 bases from J, with 16 bases between. Germline V CDR1 and CDR2: MNHEY, SMNVEV (reference sequence). There are 15 residues in the CDR3. The CDR3 DNA follows: TGTGCCAGCAGTTTATTCGGGGGCTGGGATGGGCCCCAGCATTTT. It translates to CASSLFGGWDGPQHF.

The rearrangement links TRBV5-1 to TRBJ1-5; TRBD1 might be the D (5 bases). Looked up from germline, CDR1 is SGHRS and CDR2 is YFSETQ. Trimming cost V 3 bases and J 4 bases, with 11 bases left between them. The CDR3 is 14 amino acids. The CDR3 sequence: CASSSGLLNQPQHF. CDR3 DNA: TGCGCCAGCAGCTCGGGACTGCTAAATCAGCCCCAGCATTTT.

The V and J genes are TRBV5-1 and TRBJ2-2; D is uncertain. V gave up 0 bases and J gave up 3 bases, with 6 bases separating them. Per the germline V gene, CDR1 is SGHRS and CDR2 is YFSETQ. This CDR3 has 14 amino acids. CDR3 region: CASSLAPDTGELFF. In DNA, the CDR3 is TGCGCCAGCAGCTTGGCCCCCGACACCGGGGAGCTGTTTTTT. Full variable domain (rest looked up from reference TRBV5-1 and TRBJ2-2): KAGVTQTPRYLIKTRGQQVTLSCSPISGHRSVSWYQQTPGQGLQFLFEYFSETQRNKGNFPGRFSGRQFSNSRSEMNVSTLELGDSALYLCASSLAPDTGELFFGEGSRLTVL.

The V gene is TRBV5-1, the J gene TRBJ2-7; 8 bases match TRBD1. Germline values: CDR1 SGHRS, CDR2 YFSETQ. V was pared by 7 bases and J by 2 bases, with 5 bases of the junction left unmatched. CDR3 length equals 13 residues. The CDR3 bases are TGCGCCAGCGTTCGGACAGGGACCTACGAGCAGTACTTC. This codes for CASVRTGTYEQYF.

J is TRBJ2-1 and V is TRBV29-1; D unresolved. The germline V gene has CDR1 SQVTM and CDR2 ANQGSEA. V dropped 4 bases and J dropped 6 bases, with 4 bases sitting between them. The CDR3 runs to 10 residues. CDR3 sequence reads: CSVGPNEQFF. The CDR3 DNA reads TGCAGCGTTGGTCCCAATGAGCAGTTCTTC.